This is a list of T cell receptor beta chains from one sample in a study of early T cells in non-severe SARS-CoV-2 infection. TCRdb analysed the 5' RACE reads with MiXCR anew, one entry per CDR3 protein. The sample records 20,000 to 30,000 distinct CDR3 sequences, about 4.1% being singletons. Material for sequencing was whole blood. All receptors come from an adult who was a healthcare worker with PCR-confirmed SARS-CoV-2 infection or an uninfected control (not recorded which). The conserved cysteine and the conserved F or W are not part of the CDR3 here.

TRBV4-3	TRBJ2-1	ASSQGSLADTYNEQF
TRBV12-3/TRBV12-4	TRBJ2-7	ASSPAKGPYEQY
TRBV6-4	TRBJ1-5	ATLIWEYSNQPQH
TRBV29-1	TRBJ2-3	SVAPTPGQGMSDTQY
TRBV29-1	TRBJ1-5	SVEDCRVSNQPQH
TRBV27	TRBJ2-1	ASSRQGHNEQF
TRBV7-3	TRBJ2-1	ASSQTGTKNEQF
TRBV2	TRBJ2-3	ASSEARGKTQY
TRBV20-1	TRBJ2-1	SARVDGKTGTSGGAGHEQF
TRBV5-6	TRBJ1-4	ASSLSGQKEKLF
TRBV21-1	TRBJ1-5	ASSKARTGNYSNQPQH
TRBV5-5	TRBJ2-3	ASSQDFGATQY
TRBV27	TRBJ2-1	ASTKGGFAYNEQF
TRBV25-1	TRBJ1-5	ASRGTGEHQPQH
TRBV28	TRBJ2-6	ASSFLVQAGANVLT
TRBV7-3	TRBJ2-7	ASSLSSGSSYEQY